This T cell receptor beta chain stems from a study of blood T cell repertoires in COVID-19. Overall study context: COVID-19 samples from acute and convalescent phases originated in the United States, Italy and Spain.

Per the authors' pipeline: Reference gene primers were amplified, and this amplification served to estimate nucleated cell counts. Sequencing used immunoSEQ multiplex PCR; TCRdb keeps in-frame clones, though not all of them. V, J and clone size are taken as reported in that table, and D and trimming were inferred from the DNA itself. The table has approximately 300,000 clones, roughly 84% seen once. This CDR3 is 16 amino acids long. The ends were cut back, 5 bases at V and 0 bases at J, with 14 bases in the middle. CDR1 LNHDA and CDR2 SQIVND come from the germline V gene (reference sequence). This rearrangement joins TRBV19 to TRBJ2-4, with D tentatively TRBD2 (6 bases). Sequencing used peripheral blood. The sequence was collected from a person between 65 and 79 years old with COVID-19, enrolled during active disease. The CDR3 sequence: CASSQGRGIAKNIQYF. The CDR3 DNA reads TGTGCCAGTAGTCAGGGACGGGGGATAGCCAAAAACATTCAGTACTTC.